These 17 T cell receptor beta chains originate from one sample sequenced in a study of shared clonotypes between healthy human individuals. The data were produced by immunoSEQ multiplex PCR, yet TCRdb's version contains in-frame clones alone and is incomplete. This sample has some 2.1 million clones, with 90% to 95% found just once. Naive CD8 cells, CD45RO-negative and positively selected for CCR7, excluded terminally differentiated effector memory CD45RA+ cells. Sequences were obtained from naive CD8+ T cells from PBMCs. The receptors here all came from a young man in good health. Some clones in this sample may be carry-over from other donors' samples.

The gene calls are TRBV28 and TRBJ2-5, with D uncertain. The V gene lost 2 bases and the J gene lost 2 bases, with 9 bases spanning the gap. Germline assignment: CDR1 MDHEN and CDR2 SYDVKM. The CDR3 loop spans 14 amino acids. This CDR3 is CASSLGSIQETQYF. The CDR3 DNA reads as TGTGCCAGCAGTTTAGGCAGCATACAAGAGACCCAGTACTTC. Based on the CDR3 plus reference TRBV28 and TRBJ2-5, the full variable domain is DVKVTQSSRYLVKRTGEKVFLECVQDMDHENMFWYRQDPGLGLRLIYFSYDVKMKEKGDIPEGYSVSREKKERFSLILESASTNQTSMYLCASSLGSIQETQYFGPGTRLLVL.

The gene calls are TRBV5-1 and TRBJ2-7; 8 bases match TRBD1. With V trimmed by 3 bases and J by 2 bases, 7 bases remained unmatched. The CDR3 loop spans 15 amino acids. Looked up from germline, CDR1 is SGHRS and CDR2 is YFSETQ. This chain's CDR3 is CASSSGTGGPYEQYF. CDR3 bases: TGCGCCAGCAGCTCAGGGACAGGTGGACCCTACGAGCAGTACTTC.

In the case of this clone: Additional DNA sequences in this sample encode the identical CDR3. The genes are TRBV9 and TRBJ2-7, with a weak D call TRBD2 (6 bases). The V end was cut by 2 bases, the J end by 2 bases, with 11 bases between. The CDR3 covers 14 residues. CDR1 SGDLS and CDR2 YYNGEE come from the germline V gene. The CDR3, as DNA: TGTGCCAGCAGCGTCGGCCCGGGGGCCTACGAGCAGTACTTC. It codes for CASSVGPGAYEQYF.

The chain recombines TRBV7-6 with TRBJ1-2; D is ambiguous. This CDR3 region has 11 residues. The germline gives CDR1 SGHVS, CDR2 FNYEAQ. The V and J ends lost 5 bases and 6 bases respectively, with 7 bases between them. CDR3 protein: CASSPGNGYTF. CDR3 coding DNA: TGTGCCAGCAGCCCGGGGAATGGCTACACCTTC.

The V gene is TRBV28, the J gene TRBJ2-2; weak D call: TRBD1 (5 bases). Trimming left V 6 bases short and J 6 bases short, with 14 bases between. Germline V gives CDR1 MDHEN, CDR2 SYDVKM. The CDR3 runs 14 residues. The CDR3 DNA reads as TGTGCCAGCAGGGATACAGGATTACCCGGGGAGCTGTTTTTT. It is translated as CASRDTGLPGELFF.

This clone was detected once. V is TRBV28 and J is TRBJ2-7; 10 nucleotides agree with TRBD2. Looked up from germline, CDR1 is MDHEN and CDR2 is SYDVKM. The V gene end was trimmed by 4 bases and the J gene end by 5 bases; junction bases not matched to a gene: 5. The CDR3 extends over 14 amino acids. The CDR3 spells CASSSSGRWDEQYF. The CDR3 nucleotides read TGTGCCAGCAGTTCTAGCGGGAGATGGGACGAGCAGTACTTC.

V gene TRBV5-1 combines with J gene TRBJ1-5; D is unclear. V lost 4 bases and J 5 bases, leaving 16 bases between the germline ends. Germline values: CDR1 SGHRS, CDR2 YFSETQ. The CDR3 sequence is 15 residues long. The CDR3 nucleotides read TGCGCCAGCAGCGGCCCCCGGGCCCACCATCAGCCCCAGCATTTT. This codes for CASSGPRAHHQPQHF.

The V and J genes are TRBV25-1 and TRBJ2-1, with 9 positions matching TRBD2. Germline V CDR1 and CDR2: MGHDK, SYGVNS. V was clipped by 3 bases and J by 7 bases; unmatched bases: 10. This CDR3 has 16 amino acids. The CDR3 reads CASSDRVAGAFNEQFF. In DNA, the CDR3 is TGTGCCAGCAGTGATAGGGTAGCGGGAGCTTTTAATGAGCAGTTCTTC.

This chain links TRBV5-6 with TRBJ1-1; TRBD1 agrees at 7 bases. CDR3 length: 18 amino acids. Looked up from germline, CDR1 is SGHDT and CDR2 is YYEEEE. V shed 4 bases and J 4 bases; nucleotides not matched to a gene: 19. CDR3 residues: CASSEWTGLGVRGTEAFF. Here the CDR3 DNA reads TGTGCCAGCAGCGAATGGACAGGTCTTGGGGTACGGGGCACTGAAGCTTTCTTT.

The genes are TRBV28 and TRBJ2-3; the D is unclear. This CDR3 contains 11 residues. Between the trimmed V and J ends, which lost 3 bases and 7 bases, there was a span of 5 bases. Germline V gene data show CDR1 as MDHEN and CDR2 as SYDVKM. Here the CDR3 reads CASSFLNTQYF. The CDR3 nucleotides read TGTGCCAGCAGTTTTTTGAATACGCAGTATTTT. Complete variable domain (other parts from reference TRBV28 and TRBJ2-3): DVKVTQSSRYLVKRTGEKVFLECVQDMDHENMFWYRQDPGLGLRLIYFSYDVKMKEKGDIPEGYSVSREKKERFSLILESASTNQTSMYLCASSFLNTQYFGPGTRLTVL.

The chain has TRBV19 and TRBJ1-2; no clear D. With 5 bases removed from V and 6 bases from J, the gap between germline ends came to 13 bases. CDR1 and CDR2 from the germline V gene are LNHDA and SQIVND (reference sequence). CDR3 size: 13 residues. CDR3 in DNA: TGTGCCAGTAGTCCAGGCACGCGGGATGGCTACACCTTC. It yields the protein CASSPGTRDGYTF.

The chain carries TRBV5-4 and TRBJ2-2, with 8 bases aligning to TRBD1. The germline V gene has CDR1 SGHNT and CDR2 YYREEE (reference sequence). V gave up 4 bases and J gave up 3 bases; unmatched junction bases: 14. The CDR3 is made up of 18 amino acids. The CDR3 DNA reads TGTGCCAGCAGCCGAGAGGATCCCCGGACAGGGTACACCGGGGAGCTGTTTTTT. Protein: CASSREDPRTGYTGELFF.

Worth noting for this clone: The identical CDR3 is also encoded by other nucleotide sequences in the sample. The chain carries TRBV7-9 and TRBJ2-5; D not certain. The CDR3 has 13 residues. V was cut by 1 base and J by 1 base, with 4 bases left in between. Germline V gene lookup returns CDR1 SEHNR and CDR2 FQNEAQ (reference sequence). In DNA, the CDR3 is TGTGCCAGCAGCTTAGGCCTCCAAGAGACCCAGTACTTC. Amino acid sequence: CASSLGLQETQYF.

In nucleotides, the CDR3 is TGTGCCAGCAGTGACGGACTGGATACCGGGGAGCTGTTTTTT. Translation: CASSDGLDTGELFF. This sequence joins TRBV6-5 and TRBJ2-2, with D possibly TRBD2 on 5 matching bases. The CDR3 extends over 14 amino acids. V was clipped by 5 bases and J by 5 bases, with 12 bases between them. Germline V gene sequence: CDR1 MNHEY, CDR2 SVGAGI.

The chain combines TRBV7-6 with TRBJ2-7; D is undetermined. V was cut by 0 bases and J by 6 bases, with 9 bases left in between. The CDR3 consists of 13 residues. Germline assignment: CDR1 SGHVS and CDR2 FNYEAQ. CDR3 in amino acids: CASSLALTSEQYF. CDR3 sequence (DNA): TGTGCCAGCAGCTTAGCCCTGACGTCCGAGCAGTACTTC.

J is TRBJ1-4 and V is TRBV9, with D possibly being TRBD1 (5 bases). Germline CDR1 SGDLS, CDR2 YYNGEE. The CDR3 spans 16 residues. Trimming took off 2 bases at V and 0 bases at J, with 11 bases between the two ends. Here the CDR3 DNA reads TGTGCCAGCAGCGTTTCGGGGCTGCCAACTAATGAAAAACTGTTTTTT. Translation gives CASSVSGLPTNEKLFF.

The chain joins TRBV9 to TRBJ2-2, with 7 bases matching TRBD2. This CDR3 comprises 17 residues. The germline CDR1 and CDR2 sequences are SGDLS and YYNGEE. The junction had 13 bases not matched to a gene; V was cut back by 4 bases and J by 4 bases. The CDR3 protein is CASSPHWSGRRTGELFF. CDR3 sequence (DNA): TGTGCCAGCAGCCCCCATTGGTCCGGGAGGCGCACCGGGGAGCTGTTTTTT.